The T cell receptor (beta chain) under discussion was sequenced for a study of cytomegalovirus exposure and HLA in healthy donors. This CDR3 region has 15 residues. Germline V gives CDR1 MNHEY, CDR2 SMNVEV (reference sequence). At sampling all donors were nominally healthy, likely with unrecorded immune exposures. Comment on this clone: One junction end disagrees with the germline gene, perhaps due to a read error.

Researchers ran the PCR with 60 Vbeta and 13 Jbeta primers. Profiling relied on immunoSEQ multiplex PCR, and the TCRdb table lists in-frame clones only, not all of them. The data contain 200,000 or so clones, 75% to 90% of them singletons. Source material: PBMCs. J is TRBJ1-5 and V is TRBV27; 11 bases match TRBD1. The clonotype was recovered from a woman in her fifties or sixties in good health and CMV-seropositive. The CDR3 here is CASSSGTGGNQSQHF. CDR3 in DNA: TGTGCCAGCAGTTCAGGGACAGGGGGGAATCAGTCCCAGCATTTT.